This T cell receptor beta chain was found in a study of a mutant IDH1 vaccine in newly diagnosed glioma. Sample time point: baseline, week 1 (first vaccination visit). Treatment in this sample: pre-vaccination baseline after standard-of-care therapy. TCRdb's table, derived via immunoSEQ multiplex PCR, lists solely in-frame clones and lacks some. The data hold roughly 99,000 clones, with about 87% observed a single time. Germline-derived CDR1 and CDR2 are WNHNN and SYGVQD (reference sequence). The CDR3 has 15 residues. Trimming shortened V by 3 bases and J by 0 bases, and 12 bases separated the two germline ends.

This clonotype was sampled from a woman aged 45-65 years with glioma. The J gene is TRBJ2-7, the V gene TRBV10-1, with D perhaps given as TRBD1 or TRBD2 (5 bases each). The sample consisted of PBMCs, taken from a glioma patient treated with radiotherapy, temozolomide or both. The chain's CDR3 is CASSEGTVSSYEQYF. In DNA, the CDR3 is TGCGCCAGCAGTGAAGGGACGGTGAGCTCCTACGAGCAGTACTTC.